A selection of T cell receptor beta chains follows, all from one sample in a study of T cells in Graves' hyperthyroidism and ophthalmopathy. TCRdb used MiXCR to reprocess the multiplex PCR reads, holding one entry per CDR3 protein. Counted here are approximately 700,000 distinct CDR3 sequences, about 16% occurring once; the ten biggest clones make up 8.4%. Specimen: blood. These receptors came from a man between 18 and 29 years old with Graves' hyperthyroidism. Both conserved end residues are part of each CDR3. D genes are given only for firm matches. Clone size is not always given. Where it is, it says once, few, many or a class for expanded clones.

>-|TRBJ1-1|-|TRBV13
TGTGCCGGCAGCCTCTTTGGGAAAATGAACACTGAAGCTTTCTTT
CAGSLFGKMNTEAFF
>-|TRBJ1-4|-|TRBV10-2
TGCGCCAGCGGCCCCCAGGGAGATGAAAAACTGTTTTTT
CASGPQGDEKLFF
>-|TRBJ2-1|TRBD2|TRBV27
TGTGCCAACCGGATTGGACTAGCGGGAGTCGAGCAGTTCTTC
CANRIGLAGVEQFF
>-|TRBJ2-3|TRBD2|TRBV12-3/TRBV12-4
TGTGCCAGCAGTCCCGGACTAGCGGGAGTTGTGAGCACAGATACGCAGTATTTT
CASSPGLAGVVSTDTQYF
>many|TRBJ2-7|TRBD2|TRBV7-9
TGTGCCAGCAGCCGAGCAGCGGGAGACTCTATCGAGCAGTACTTC
CASSRAAGDSIEQYF
>many|TRBJ2-1|TRBD2|TRBV18
TGTGCCAGCTCTCCATCCGGGAGGGCCCGCTCCTACAATGAGCAGTTCTTC
CASSPSGRARSYNEQFF
>many|TRBJ1-1|-|TRBV7-2
TGTGCCAGCAGCTTAATAGGGGAGAACACTGAAGCTTTCTTT
CASSLIGENTEAFF
>few|TRBJ2-5|TRBD1|TRBV30
TGTGCCTGGAGCCGGGACAGGGAGAAGACCCAGTACTTC
CAWSRDREKTQYF
>many|TRBJ2-3|TRBD2|TRBV20-1
TGCAGTGCCCCCCCCAGCGGGAGATCAGATACGCAGTATTTT
CSAPPSGRSDTQYF
>few|TRBJ2-3|-|TRBV2
TGTGCCAGCAGTGTGCCGCGGTCGGGCCGGGGGGCCACAGATACGCAGTATTTT
CASSVPRSGRGATDTQYF
>-|TRBJ2-1|-|TRBV20-1
TGCAGTGCTAGAGGGGATTTGTGGGAAGGAGGACGGGAGCAGTTCTTC
CSARGDLWEGGREQFF
>many|TRBJ2-7|-|TRBV7-2
TGTGCCAGCAGCTTTAGCGGACTGGACTACGAGCAGTACTTC
CASSFSGLDYEQYF
>few|TRBJ2-5|-|TRBV5-1
TGCGCCAGCAGCTCGCGGGACACTAGAGGAGAGACCCAGTACTTC
CASSSRDTRGETQYF
>-|TRBJ2-1|-|TRBV3-2
TGTGCCAGCAGCCAAGATTTGGCAGGGGCCCCCTACAATGAGCAGTTCTTC
CASSQDLAGAPYNEQFF
>few|TRBJ2-2|TRBD1|TRBV9
TGTGCCAGCAGCGTACGTGGACAGGTCGCGAACACCGGGGAGCTGTTTTTT
CASSVRGQVANTGELFF
>few|TRBJ1-5|-|TRBV28
TGTGCCAGCAGTTTAAGGTCGGGGCCCAATCAGCCCCAGCATTTT
CASSLRSGPNQPQHF
>-|TRBJ2-7|-|TRBV12-3/TRBV12-4
TGTGCCAGCAGTTATAATATTTTTGGGGTACGAGTCGAGCAGTACTTC
CASSYNIFGVRVEQYF
>-|TRBJ1-1|TRBD1|TRBV7-3
TGTGCCAGCAGCCCCCAGGGGGGGAGCACTGAAGCTTTCTTT
CASSPQGGSTEAFF
>many|TRBJ2-3|TRBD2|TRBV5-1
TGCGCCAGCAGCTTGGGTCGGGGGGTGGCCACAGATACGCAGTATTTT
CASSLGRGVATDTQYF
>-|TRBJ2-7|-|TRBV10-3
TGTGCCATCAGTGAGTCAAACGGTGCCGACGAGCAGTACTTC
CAISESNGADEQYF
>-|TRBJ2-5|TRBD2|TRBV7-3
TGTGCCAGCAGCTTATTAGGTAGCGGGGAGACCCAGTACTTC
CASSLLGSGETQYF
>many|TRBJ2-2|TRBD1|TRBV7-3
TGTGCCAGCAGCCCCGACAGGGTTCCCACCGGGGAGCTGTTTTTT
CASSPDRVPTGELFF
>-|TRBJ2-3|-|TRBV24-1
TGTGCCACCGGACCGCAAGGCACAGATACGCAGTATTTT
CATGPQGTDTQYF
>many|TRBJ2-7|TRBD2|TRBV27
TGTGCCAGCAGTTTAACCCCCATAGTAGCGGGAGATCGCGAGCAGTACTTC
CASSLTPIVAGDREQYF
>few|TRBJ2-1|TRBD2|TRBV29-1
TGCAGCGTTGAAGAGGTCGGGAGGGCCTACAATGAGCAGTTCTTC
CSVEEVGRAYNEQFF
>many|TRBJ2-5|-|TRBV12-3/TRBV12-4
TGTGCCAGCAGTAGCCGGGGAATCCCGGCAACCCAAGAGACCCAGTACTTC
CASSSRGIPATQETQYF
>many|TRBJ2-2|-|TRBV28
TGTGCCAGCTGGGATTCCACCGGGGAGCTGTTTTTT
CASWDSTGELFF
>many|TRBJ2-1|TRBD2|TRBV28
TGTGCCAGCAGCCCCTTCATAAAACTAGCGGGAAGATACAATGAGCAGTTCTTC
CASSPFIKLAGRYNEQFF
>few|TRBJ1-1|-|TRBV19
TGTGCCAGTACCCGGCGGCAGGGCTGGCCGACTTTCTTT
CASTRRQGWPTFF
>few|TRBJ1-5|TRBD1|TRBV5-1
TGCGCCAGCAGCGCCGGCGGACAGGATGATCAGCCCCAGCATTTT
CASSAGGQDDQPQHF
>few|TRBJ2-1|-|TRBV20-1
TGCAGTGCTAGAGTAAAAGCGGCGGGTCCCGAGCAGTTCTTC
CSARVKAAGPEQFF
>-|TRBJ2-1|TRBD2|TRBV25-1
TGTGCCAGCAGAGGTAGCGGGAGGAAGAATGAGCAGTTCTTC
CASRGSGRKNEQFF
>few|TRBJ2-3|TRBD2|TRBV29-1
TGCAGCTCTAGCGGGATGGGGACAGATACGCAGTATTTT
CSSSGMGTDTQYF
>few|TRBJ1-1|-|TRBV20-1
TGCAGTGCTAGAGCCTTCGGGACTCCCAACACTGAAGCTTTCTTT
CSARAFGTPNTEAFF
>-|TRBJ2-4|-|TRBV13
TGTGCCAGCAGCCCCCTTGCAGATACCAAAAACATTCAGTACTTC
CASSPLADTKNIQYF
>-|TRBJ2-2|TRBD2|TRBV5-1
TGCGCCAGCGGAGAACTAGCGGGAGTGGGTACCGGGGAGCTGTTTTTT
CASGELAGVGTGELFF
>many|TRBJ2-7|-|TRBV20-1
TGCAGTGCTAACCTACGTGAGACGGCGAAGCAGTACTTC
CSANLRETAKQYF
>many|TRBJ2-5|TRBD2|TRBV14
TGTGCCAGCAGCCAAAGGCAACTAGCGGGAATCGAGACCCAGTACTTC
CASSQRQLAGIETQYF
>many|TRBJ2-5|TRBD1|TRBV28
TGTGCCAGCAGTAGCCCAAGACAGGGTCAAGAGACCCAGTACTTC
CASSSPRQGQETQYF
>few|TRBJ1-1|-|TRBV29-1
TGCAGCGTTGAGGGACACTTCATGAACACTGAAGCTTTCTTT
CSVEGHFMNTEAFF